Listed below are T cell receptor beta chains from one sample, sequenced in a study of lymphopenia after photon versus proton radiotherapy. Profiling relied on immunoSEQ multiplex PCR, and the TCRdb table lists in-frame clones only, not all of them. This sample carries roughly 45,000 clones, over 75% of them seen once, and the ten largest clones take over 2%. Source: peripheral blood, taken from a patient treated with photon-based radiotherapy. All receptors come from a man between 40 and 49 years old with gastric cancer. The CDR3 runs from the conserved cysteine through the conserved F or W. The D gene is left open where the match is weak. Clone sizes are given selectively: once, few, many, or a class where the clone is expanded.

NA TRBJ1-1 few TRBV4-1 14 TGCGCCAGCAGCCAAGCGGGAGGCAACACTGAAGCTTTCTTT CASSQAGGNTEAFF
NA TRBJ1-2 few TRBV7-2 13 TGTGCCAGCAGCCCAGGACAGACGTATGGCTACACCTTC CASSPGQTYGYTF
NA TRBJ2-3 NA TRBV25-1 14 TGTGCCAGCAGTGAGTCCTGGACAGCCGATACGCAGTATTTT CASSESWTADTQYF
TRBD1 TRBJ1-1 NA TRBV11-2 13 TGTGCCAGCAGCTTATCAGGGGGCCAGGACGCTTTCTTT CASSLSGGQDAFF
NA TRBJ2-1 NA TRBV9 15 TGTGCCAGCAGCGTAGGTAGCTACTCCTACAATGAGCAGTTCTTC CASSVGSYSYNEQFF
TRBD1 TRBJ1-1 NA TRBV7-9 14 TGTGCCAGCAGCTTAGTGAGGGACAGGACTAAAGCTTTCTTT CASSLVRDRTKAFF
NA TRBJ1-5 NA TRBV21-1 20 TGTGCCAGCAGCAGCGTAAAGGACAGGGGAGACGACAGCGGCAATCAGCCCCAGCATTTT CASSSVKDRGDDSGNQPQHF
TRBD1 TRBJ1-4 NA TRBV10-3 15 TGTGCCATCAGTGAGTCGACAGGGAGTAATGAAAAACTGTTTTTT CAISESTGSNEKLFF
NA TRBJ1-1 NA TRBV6-1 12 TGTGCCAGCAGCGGCAGGGGTTGGGAAGCTTTCTTT CASSGRGWEAFF
TRBD1 TRBJ1-5 once TRBV28 16 TGTGCCAGCAGTGGGAGTGGGGACAGGGTCAATCAGCCCCAGCATTTT CASSGSGDRVNQPQHF
NA TRBJ1-6 NA TRBV19 15 TGTGCCAGTAGTATGGGATGGACGTCTAATTCACCCCTCCACTTT CASSMGWTSNSPLHF
NA TRBJ2-1 NA TRBV7-9 13 TGTGCCAGCAACCTTGACGGAGTCAATGAGCAGTTCTTC CASNLDGVNEQFF
TRBD1 TRBJ2-1 NA TRBV7-2 16 TGTGCCAGCAGCCAATGGGGCAGGGGGCTGGACAATGAGCAGTTCTTC CASSQWGRGLDNEQFF
TRBD1 TRBJ1-2 NA TRBV19 16 TGTGCCAGTAGTATTTCCCACAGGGGGCGCGGCTATGGCTACACCTTC CASSISHRGRGYGYTF
NA TRBJ1-1 once TRBV6-1 13 TGTGCCAGCAGTGAAGCGGTGCAGGCGACGGCTTTCTTT CASSEAVQATAFF
NA TRBJ1-2 NA TRBV10-3 14 TGTGCCATTTCCGTGGGGGGTACTAACTATGGCTACACCTTC CAISVGGTNYGYTF
NA TRBJ1-6 NA TRBV13 13 TGTGCCAGCACGAGACAGTCTAATTCACCCCTCCACTTT CASTRQSNSPLHF
TRBD1 TRBJ1-1 once TRBV30 14 TGTGCCTGGACAACAGGGGCCGTGAACACTGAAGCTTTCTTT CAWTTGAVNTEAFF
TRBD2 TRBJ2-5 NA TRBV7-9 15 TGTGCCAGCAGCTTAGATCTAGCGGAGACGGAGACCCAGTACTTC CASSLDLAETETQYF
TRBD2 TRBJ2-5 NA TRBV5-1 15 TGCGCCAGCAGCTTGAACGGGGGGATTCACGAGACCCAGTACTTC CASSLNGGIHETQYF
NA TRBJ2-1 once TRBV27 12 TGTGCCAGCAGTTTTGCCCACGGTGAGCAGTTCTTC CASSFAHGEQFF